The 14 T cell receptor beta chains below all came from one sample that was sequenced in a study of blood T cell repertoires in COVID-19. TCRdb's copy holds only in-frame clones and misses some; the assay was immunoSEQ multiplex PCR. The data hold fewer than 55,000 clones, with less than 90% observed a single time. The sample consisted of peripheral blood. The receptors were gathered from a man over 45 with acute or convalescent COVID-19.

This clone has more than one count but fewer than ten. The V and J genes are TRBV30 and TRBJ1-1; 7 bases align to TRBD1. J gave up 7 bases and V 4 bases, and 6 bases lay outside the gene matches. The germline gives CDR1 GTSNPN, CDR2 SVGIG (reference sequence). This CDR3 comprises 12 residues. The CDR3 spells CAWNPTGVEAFF. In DNA, the CDR3 is TGTGCCTGGAATCCCACAGGGGTTGAAGCTTTCTTT.

This chain joins TRBV3-1 (or the pseudogene TRBV3-2) and TRBJ1-2, with 10 bases lining up with TRBD1. The V gene's germline CDR1 is LGHDT and CDR2 YNNKEL (reference sequence). Trimming at V came to 3 bases and at J to 8 bases, leaving 3 bases not matched to a gene. The CDR3 length is 13 residues. CDR3 coding DNA: TGTGCCAGCAGCCAGGGACAGGGGTGGGGCTACACCTTC. It yields the protein CASSQGQGWGYTF.

This chain joins TRBV2 and TRBJ2-7, with a tentative D call TRBD1 (5 bases). This CDR3 spans 11 amino acids. Trimming stripped 7 bases from V and 9 bases from J, with 13 bases between. From germline, CDR1 is SNHLY and CDR2 FYNNEI. CDR3 nucleotides: TGTGCCAGCAAAGATAGGGGTCTGCAGTACTTC. Protein product: CASKDRGLQYF.

This clone showed up just once. The chain is built from TRBV10-3 and TRBJ2-7; 8 nucleotides match TRBD1. CDR1 and CDR2 (germline): ENHRY, SYGVKD. This CDR3 has 14 residues. The V gene end was trimmed by 5 bases and the J gene end by 2 bases; junction bases not matched to a gene: 5. The CDR3 loop is CAISPTGDTYEQYF. The CDR3 DNA is TGTGCCATCAGTCCGACAGGGGACACCTACGAGCAGTACTTC.

In this sample, this clone turned up a few times. Here the CDR3 DNA reads TGTGCCAGCTCCCCGAGCGACAGTCCGAATAATTCACCCCTCCACTTT. Protein sequence: CASSPSDSPNNSPLHF. The J gene is TRBJ1-6, the V gene TRBV18; TRBD1 might be the D (5 bases). V lost 6 bases to trimming and J lost 5 bases, with 17 bases between them. CDR3 size: 16 residues. Germline CDR1 KGHSH, CDR2 LQKENI.

V and J are TRBV27 and TRBJ1-2; 7 positions match TRBD1. Germline lookup yields CDR1 MNHEY and CDR2 SMNVEV (reference sequence). The CDR3 extends over 13 amino acids. Unmatched junction bases numbered 2, after V lost 2 bases and J lost 5 bases. The CDR3 loop is CASSLGRGYGYTF. The CDR3 nucleotides read TGTGCCAGCAGTTTAGGCAGGGGGTATGGCTACACCTTC.

The rearrangement uses TRBV2 and TRBJ1-2, with 7 bases identical to TRBD1. The germline CDR1 and CDR2 sequences are SNHLY and FYNNEI. The CDR3 covers 14 residues. With V trimmed by 5 bases and J by 0 bases, 3 bases remained unmatched. CDR3: CASSRQGTNYGYTF. The CDR3 DNA sequence: TGTGCCAGCAGTCGACAGGGAACTAACTATGGCTACACCTTC.

On this clone: Germline is not matched at one junction end, which may reflect a read error. The sample contains more than one DNA sequence encoding this CDR3. The chain uses TRBV19 and TRBJ1-2; 10 bases are a match to TRBD1. Germline V lookup: CDR1 LNHDA, CDR2 SQIVND (reference sequence). The CDR3 consists of 14 residues. CDR3 loop: CASRTGQGYYGYTF. CDR3 DNA sequence: TGTGCCAGCCGAACGGGACAGGGGTACTATGGCTATACCTTC. Drawing the rest from reference TRBV19 and TRBJ1-2, the complete variable domain is DGGITQSPKYLFRKEGQNVTLSCEQNLNHDAMYWYRQDPGQGLRLIYYSQIVNDFQKGDIAEGYSVSREKKESFPLTVTSAQKNPTAFYLCASRTGQGYYGYTFGSGTRLTVV.

V is TRBV21-1 and J is TRBJ2-2; the table's TRBD1 call for D was not verified on the DNA. TRBV21-1 is termed a pseudogene. This CDR3 contains 18 residues. The DNA for the CDR3 is TGTGCCAGCAGCCCCCACCCCGGGACAGGGCTGGACACCGGGGAGCTGTTTTTT. Its translation: CASSPHPGTGLDTGELFF.

The rearrangement uses TRBV7-8 and TRBJ2-2; the D gene is possibly TRBD2 (5 bases). Germline CDR1 is SGHVS and CDR2 is FQNEAQ. V gave up 5 bases and J gave up 1 base, with 8 bases separating them. The CDR3 is 14 residues long. CDR3 bases: TGTGCCAGCAGCGCGAGGGAGAACACCGGGGAGCTGTTTTTT. It translates to CASSARENTGELFF.

As DNA, the CDR3 is TGTGCCACCAGTGATCCTACTAGCGGAGATACTAGCACAGATACGCAGTATTTT. It yields the protein CATSDPTSGDTSTDTQYF. The rearrangement uses TRBV24-1 and TRBJ2-3, with 8 bases identical to TRBD2. Germline V gene data show CDR1 as KGHDR and CDR2 as SFDVKD. Losses at the gene ends were 3 bases for V and 0 bases for J; bases not matched to a gene: 10. The CDR3 contains 18 residues.

The rearrangement links TRBV27 to TRBJ1-6; a possible D gene is TRBD1 (6 bases). Germline V gene data show CDR1 as MNHEY and CDR2 as SMNVEV (reference sequence). The CDR3 extends over 12 amino acids. Trimming removed 6 bases from V and 7 bases from J, with 7 bases in between. The CDR3 nucleotides read TGTGCCAGCAGAACAGGGAATTCACCCCTCCACTTT. Residues: CASRTGNSPLHF.

The CDR3 loop is CASSLSGGYGYTF. CDR3 DNA: TGCGCCAGCAGCTTGAGTGGAGGCTATGGCTACACCTTC. The gene calls are TRBV5-1 and TRBJ1-2; D is undetermined. The germline CDR1 and CDR2 sequences are SGHRS and YFSETQ. With 1 base removed from V and 4 bases from J, the gap between germline ends came to 8 bases. CDR3 length equals 13 residues.

This chain connects TRBV25-1 to TRBJ1-3; D possibly corresponds to TRBD1 (5 bases). Germline loops: CDR1 MGHDK, CDR2 SYGVNS. The length of the CDR3 is 14 residues. V was trimmed by 4 bases and J by 8 bases, leaving 15 bases between them. The CDR3 nucleotides read TGTGCCAGCAGTGTTGGGGGAGGTTTATACACCATATATTTT. Its translation: CASSVGGGLYTIYF.